This passage covers 21 T cell receptor beta chains from one sample sequenced in a study of blood T cell repertoires in COVID-19. The protocol was immunoSEQ multiplex PCR, while the TCRdb copy is restricted to in-frame clones and leaves out a portion. Of about 670,000 clones in the sample, around 90% were seen once. Sequenced material: peripheral blood. The source of these receptors is a woman between 18 and 29 years old with acute or convalescent COVID-19.

The chain couples TRBV12-5 to TRBJ1-5; D might be TRBD1 (6 bases). V gave up 2 bases and J gave up 6 bases, with 11 bases separating them. CDR3 length: 14 residues. Germline-derived CDR1 and CDR2 are LGHNT and FRNRAP. The DNA for the CDR3 is TGTGCTAGTGGTTTGAAGGGGGACGGTCAGCCCCAGCATTTT. Its protein is CASGLKGDGQPQHF.

The chain links TRBV7-2 to TRBJ1-1; the D gene is possibly TRBD1 (5 bases). Trimming removed 3 bases at V and 4 bases at J, with 12 bases between. From germline, CDR1 is SGHTA and CDR2 FQGNSA. The CDR3 sequence is 14 residues long. The CDR3 is CASSLGQVATEAFF. The CDR3 nucleotides are TGTGCCAGCAGCTTGGGGCAGGTCGCCACTGAAGCTTTCTTT.

In its sample, this clone was seen a few times. The V gene is TRBV28, the J gene TRBJ1-4, with 7 bases that match TRBD1. The CDR3 is 13 residues long. Trimming took 7 bases from V and 5 from J; bases not matched to a gene: 4. Germline-derived CDR1 and CDR2 are MDHEN and SYDVKM. CDR3 sequence: CASKNRGNEKLFF. CDR3 in DNA: TGTGCCAGCAAGAACAGGGGAAATGAAAAACTGTTTTTT.

This clone has a handful of counts. The chain employs TRBV30 and TRBJ1-2; D gene ambiguous. Trimming left V 6 bases short and J 2 bases short, with 7 bases between. Germline CDR1 and CDR2: GTSNPN and SVGIG (reference sequence). The CDR3 contains 11 residues. The CDR3 nucleotides are TGTGCCTGTAACACCAACTATGGCTACACCTTC. It encodes CACNTNYGYTF.

For the CDR3, the DNA is TGTGCCAGCAGTCGACAGGGGAGGGGGTACGAGCAGTACTTC. Residues: CASSRQGRGYEQYF. The rearrangement links TRBV6-2 or TRBV6-3 to TRBJ2-7; D possibly corresponds to TRBD1 (8 bases). The CDR3 runs 14 residues. Between the trimmed V and J ends, which lost 5 bases and 4 bases, there was a span of 15 bases. The germline gives CDR1 MNHEY, CDR2 SVGEGT.

This chain connects TRBV20-1 to TRBJ2-4, with D perhaps TRBD2 (6 bases). V was clipped by 5 bases and J by 8 bases, with 10 bases between them. This CDR3 region has 11 residues. Looked up from germline, CDR1 is DFQATT and CDR2 is SNEGSKA (reference sequence). The CDR3 DNA follows: TGCAGTGCTCCGGGGGAAGACATTCAGTACTTC. Encoded protein: CSAPGEDIQYF.

The chain recombines TRBV3-1 (or the pseudogene TRBV3-2) with TRBJ1-6; D possibly corresponds to TRBD1 (6 bases). The CDR3 spans 16 residues. V was shortened by 3 bases and J by 8 bases, with 17 bases between the two germline ends. The germline V gene encodes CDR1 LGHDT and CDR2 YNNKEL (reference sequence). The CDR3 protein is CASSHHPGVRDSPLHF. Here the CDR3 DNA reads TGTGCCAGCAGCCACCACCCAGGGGTGAGGGATTCACCCCTCCACTTT.

This clone was detected a few times. This chain connects TRBV15 to TRBJ2-7; 8 nucleotides match TRBD2. Germline values: CDR1 LNHNV, CDR2 YYDKDF (reference sequence). The trim removed 4 bases at V and 7 bases at J, leaving 9 bases unmatched. There are 14 residues in the CDR3. The CDR3: CATSTGGATREQYF. The CDR3 DNA is TGTGCCACCAGCACCGGGGGGGCCACTCGGGAGCAGTACTTC.

This clone was detected a few times. The chain employs TRBV6-5 and TRBJ1-1; 10 nucleotides line up with TRBD1. Germline V lookup: CDR1 MNHEY, CDR2 SVGAGI. The CDR3 loop spans 14 amino acids. Losses at the gene ends were 6 bases for V and 5 bases for J; bases not matched to a gene: 6. The CDR3 nucleotides are TGTGCCAGCAGCCCCGGGACAGGGGAGACTGAAGCTTTCTTT. Amino acid sequence: CASSPGTGETEAFF.

V usage is TRBV7-2 and J usage is TRBJ2-5; maybe TRBD1 (6 bases). V was trimmed by 5 bases and J by 4 bases, leaving 14 bases between them. CDR1 is SGHTA, CDR2 FQGNSA, per germline. The CDR3 contains 14 residues. CDR3 in amino acids: CASSQSRGGETQYF. CDR3 in DNA: TGTGCCAGCAGCCAATCCAGAGGGGGAGAGACCCAGTACTTC.

The chain recombines TRBV21-1 with TRBJ1-2. TRBV21-1 is tagged as a pseudogene. The CDR3 loop spans 16 amino acids. The CDR3 coding sequence is TGTGCCAGCAGCCCTAGAGATGACGTCCCCGAGGTGGGCTACACCTTC. Its translation is CASSPRDDVPEVGYTF.

The genes are TRBV6-2 or TRBV6-3 and TRBJ2-7, with 9 nucleotides matching TRBD1. Germline CDR1 MNHEY, CDR2 SVGEGT. This CDR3 has 15 residues. V shed 6 bases, J shed 2 bases, and the junction held 8 bases outside the gene matches. DNA of the CDR3: TGTGCCAGCAGCTCGGGACAGGGTCAAACCTACGAGCAGTACTTC. Residues: CASSSGQGQTYEQYF.

The chain has TRBV7-6 and TRBJ1-2; D is possibly TRBD1 (6 bases). The CDR3 is made up of 17 amino acids. The V gene's germline CDR1 is SGHVS and CDR2 FNYEAQ. Trimming removed 5 bases from V and 3 bases from J, with 22 bases in between. DNA for the CDR3: TGTGCCAGCAGCCCAACCCCCTGGGGGCGAGGGGACTATGGCTACACCTTC. Its translation: CASSPTPWGRGDYGYTF.

Only a few counts were recorded for this clone. The V call is TRBV7-2, the J call TRBJ1-2; 7 bases are shared with TRBD1. There are 14 residues in the CDR3. With 4 bases clipped from V and 11 bases from J, the junction kept 13 bases outside the gene matches. Germline V lookup: CDR1 SGHTA, CDR2 FQGNSA. In DNA, the CDR3 is TGTGCCAGCAGCTCCACAGGACAGGCTACGAAATACACCTTC. Its translation: CASSSTGQATKYTF.

This chain joins TRBV13 and TRBJ2-7; 12 positions agree with TRBD2. The CDR3 is 16 residues long. V was clipped by 4 bases and J by 2 bases; unmatched bases: 6. CDR1 and CDR2 from the germline V gene are PRHDT and FYEKMQ (reference sequence). CDR3 amino acids: CASSSPLAGGTYEQYF. CDR3 DNA: TGTGCCAGCAGCTCCCCCCTAGCGGGGGGGACCTACGAGCAGTACTTC.

The CDR3 DNA sequence: TGCGCCAGCAAGGGGGTTAACGAGCAGTACTTC. As protein: CASKGVNEQYF. V usage is TRBV5-1 and J usage is TRBJ2-7; D is perhaps TRBD1 (6 bases). Germline V gene lookup returns CDR1 SGHRS and CDR2 YFSETQ. The V end lost 6 bases, the J end lost 5 bases, and 9 bases lay between the germline ends. The CDR3 is made up of 11 amino acids.

The chain links TRBV25-1 to TRBJ1-2; D ambiguous. Germline loops: CDR1 MGHDK, CDR2 SYGVNS. V lost 1 base and J lost 3, with 3 bases in between. This CDR3 region has 12 residues. CDR3 amino acids: CASSELYYGYTF. CDR3 DNA: TGTGCCAGCAGTGAATTATACTATGGCTACACCTTC.

The V gene is TRBV14, the J gene TRBJ1-6; D remains ambiguous. The V end lost 1 base, the J end lost 9 bases, and 10 bases lay between the germline ends. The CDR3 extends over 14 amino acids. The germline V gene encodes CDR1 SGHDN and CDR2 FVKESK. CDR3 DNA: TGTGCCAGCAGCCAAGGTTTCCCTCTTTCACCCCTCCACTTT. Encoded protein: CASSQGFPLSPLHF.

This clone was counted once. The chain joins TRBV6-5 to TRBJ1-2; the D is unclear. The V gene's germline CDR1 is MNHEY and CDR2 SVGAGI. V was pared by 8 bases and J by 4 bases, with 14 bases between. This CDR3 comprises 13 residues. The CDR3 nucleotides read TGTGCCAGCTGGCCGTCCCCCCTCTATGGCTACACCTTC. Translated: CASWPSPLYGYTF.

The V call is TRBV4-1, the J call TRBJ2-5, with D maybe TRBD1 (6 bases). The V end was cut by 1 base, the J end by 3 bases, with 12 bases between. Germline V gene lookup returns CDR1 MGHRA and CDR2 YSYEKL. This CDR3 is 15 amino acids long. CDR3 coding DNA: TGCGCCAGCAGCCAAGTTTTTAACAGGGAAGAGACCCAGTACTTC. The encoded protein is CASSQVFNREETQYF.

The table lists this clone with a count of one. The chain couples TRBV6-1 to TRBJ2-7; unclear D gene. This CDR3 comprises 13 residues. Trimming shortened V by 2 bases and J by 3 bases, and 8 bases separated the two germline ends. In germline, CDR1 is MNHNS, CDR2 SASEGT. The CDR3 loop is CASSENNSYEQYF. In DNA, the CDR3 is TGTGCCAGCAGTGAAAATAACAGCTACGAGCAGTACTTC.